The clone carrying this TCR beta chain was picked up many times. Germline V gives CDR1 MNHEY, CDR2 SVGEGT. The CDR3 length is 15 residues. V was trimmed by 8 bases and J by 7 bases, leaving 23 bases between them. This record belongs to a study of Graves' ophthalmopathy and Graves' hyperthyroidism. Study information: The authors collected peripheral blood at initial diagnosis, before any treatment.

The TCR beta CDR3 regions underwent amplification from RNA transcripts. The first round was an RT-PCR with HTBI primers, and the second round was a multiplex PCR. TCRdb analysed the multiplex PCR reads with MiXCR anew, one entry per CDR3 protein. The sample records 200,000 to 250,000 distinct CDR3 sequences, just under 30% being singletons. In donors with ophthalmopathy, activity was moderate-to-severe, with CAS ≥3, NOSPECS ≥4 and duration under 3 months. The diagnosis combined clinical symptoms, thyroxine, TRAb, thyroid ultrasound and orbital computed tomography scans. The sample taken for sequencing was peripheral blood. V and J are TRBV6-2 or TRBV6-3 and TRBJ1-2; tentative D call: TRBD1 (5 bases). The receptor comes from a man over 45 with Graves' ophthalmopathy. The CDR3 loop is CASAPSGGPSTGYTF. CDR3 DNA: TGTGCCAGCGCCCCCTCGGGGGGTCCATCAACTGGCTACACCTTC.